Presented here are 13 T cell receptor beta chains from one specimen sequenced in a study of control samples from healthy donors and cancer patients. Data came from immunoSEQ multiplex PCR; TCRdb stores just in-frame clones and leaves some out. The data contain roughly 100,000 clones, 90% to 95% of them seen just once; the ten biggest clones take up 2.5%. The sequencing input was blood. Receptor source: a woman aged 18-29 years in good health.

This sequence joins TRBV19 and TRBJ1-2; D gene ambiguous. This CDR3 region has 12 residues. Germline V gives CDR1 LNHDA, CDR2 SQIVND (reference sequence). V was clipped by 7 bases and J by 4 bases, with 10 bases between them. DNA for the CDR3: TGTGCCAGTACCCCTTCCGTCTATGGCTACACCTTC. It specifies CASTPSVYGYTF.

This rearrangement joins TRBV7-8 to TRBJ2-7, with D possibly matching TRBD2 (7 bases). The CDR3 has 15 amino acids. Trimming took 1 base from V and 4 from J, leaving 14 bases between them. Germline lookup yields CDR1 SGHVS and CDR2 FQNEAQ. DNA of the CDR3: TGTGCCAGCAGCTTAGATACGGGGGGCGCATACGAGCAGTACTTC. This sequence encodes CASSLDTGGAYEQYF.

The chain is built from TRBV7-3 and TRBJ2-1; the match to TRBD2 covers 14 bases. Germline V CDR1 and CDR2: SGHTA, FQGTGA. This CDR3 contains 15 residues. With V trimmed by 5 bases and J by 7 bases, 4 bases remained unmatched. Here the CDR3 reads CASSRGTSGSNEQFF. The CDR3 DNA reads TGTGCCAGCAGCCGCGGGACTAGCGGGAGTAATGAGCAGTTCTTC.

The V call is TRBV11-3, the J call TRBJ2-7; D uncertain. V was cut by 1 base and J by 1 base, with 5 bases left in between. The CDR3 is 13 residues long. The V gene's germline CDR1 is SGHNT and CDR2 YENEEA. CDR3 bases: TGTGCCAGCAGCTTAGCGGGTTCCTACGAGCAGTACTTC. Residues: CASSLAGSYEQYF.

The chain has TRBV10-3 and TRBJ1-5, with unresolved D. Germline CDR1 and CDR2: ENHRY and SYGVKD. This CDR3 contains 14 residues. Between the trimmed V and J ends, which lost 5 bases and 4 bases, there was a span of 12 bases. CDR3 in amino acids: CAISRNSDNQPQHF. The CDR3 DNA reads as TGTGCCATCAGTCGTAACAGCGATAATCAGCCCCAGCATTTT.

The CDR3, as DNA: TGTGCCAGCAGTACTCCGGGACAGGGTGTATATGGCTACACCTTC. Its protein is CASSTPGQGVYGYTF. The chain has TRBV25-1 and TRBJ1-2, with 9 bases that match TRBD1. Germline assignment: CDR1 MGHDK and CDR2 SYGVNS. The CDR3 is 15 amino acids. V was clipped by 5 bases and J by 5 bases; unmatched bases: 9.

The sample holds one count of this clone. The chain has TRBV6-5 and TRBJ1-6; 10 nucleotides line up with TRBD1. There are 15 residues in the CDR3. Germline CDR1 is MNHEY and CDR2 is SVGAGI. Trimming cost V 6 bases and J 5 bases; bases outside gene matches: 4. CDR3 loop: CASRPGTGDNSPLHF. The CDR3 DNA sequence: TGTGCCAGCAGACCCGGGACAGGGGATAATTCACCCCTCCACTTT.

This chain joins TRBV5-3 and TRBJ2-7; 10 bases map to TRBD1. TRBV5-3 is an ORF for which the function is uncertain. The CDR3 has 15 amino acids. V lost 7 bases to trimming and J lost 3 bases; unmatched junction nucleotides: 10. Written as DNA, the CDR3 is TGTGCCAGACCCCGCAGGGGGACAGGGGACTACGAGCAGTACTTC. It yields the protein CARPRRGTGDYEQYF.

This chain connects TRBV24-1 to TRBJ1-4; TRBD1 might be the D (6 bases). The germline V and J ends were trimmed by 0 bases and 7 bases, with 8 bases remaining between them. CDR3 length: 14 amino acids. Germline V gene sequence: CDR1 KGHDR, CDR2 SFDVKD. CDR3 sequence (DNA): TGTGCCACCAGTGATTTGTCACAGGGTGAAAAACTGTTTTTT. Protein: CATSDLSQGEKLFF.

The chain has TRBV5-1 and TRBJ1-6; TRBD1 might be the D (5 bases). Germline V gives CDR1 SGHRS, CDR2 YFSETQ. V gave up 0 bases and J gave up 10 bases, with 14 bases separating them. CDR3 length equals 15 residues. This chain's CDR3 is CASSLDSGRGSPLHF. The CDR3 nucleotides read TGCGCCAGCAGCTTGGATTCTGGGCGGGGGTCACCCCTCCACTTT.

The chain uses TRBV2 and TRBJ1-5, with D tentatively TRBD1 (5 bases). Per germline, CDR1 SNHLY and CDR2 FYNNEI. The CDR3 loop spans 14 amino acids. V dropped 8 bases and J dropped 0 bases, with 11 bases sitting between them. CDR3 DNA sequence: TGTGCCAGCGGACGGGACGGTAGCAATCAGCCCCAGCATTTT. It codes for CASGRDGSNQPQHF.

The gene calls are TRBV19 and TRBJ1-2; maybe TRBD1 (6 bases). V was clipped by 6 bases and J by 3 bases, with 17 bases between them. CDR3 size: 15 residues. CDR1 is LNHDA, CDR2 SQIVND, per germline (reference sequence). Here the CDR3 reads CASSTLGGLDYGYTF. CDR3 DNA sequence: TGTGCCAGTAGCACGTTAGGGGGATTGGACTATGGCTACACCTTC. The full variable domain, rest sourced from reference TRBV19 and TRBJ1-2, is DGGITQSPKYLFRKEGQNVTLSCEQNLNHDAMYWYRQDPGQGLRLIYYSQIVNDFQKGDIAEGYSVSREKKESFPLTVTSAQKNPTAFYLCASSTLGGLDYGYTFGSGTRLTVV.

The rearrangement joins TRBV11-3 to TRBJ1-1; 8 bases are shared with TRBD1. Losses at the gene ends were 5 bases for V and 1 base for J; bases not matched to a gene: 6. From germline, CDR1 is SGHNT and CDR2 YENEEA. The length of the CDR3 is 15 residues. The CDR3 loop reads CASSPRQGQNTEAFF. Here the CDR3 DNA reads TGTGCCAGCAGCCCTCGACAGGGGCAGAACACTGAAGCTTTCTTT. The full variable domain, its missing parts supplied by reference TRBV11-3 and TRBJ1-1, is EAGVVQSPRYKIIEKKQPVAFWCNPISGHNTLYWYLQNLGQGPELLIRYENEEAVDDSQLPKDRFSAERLKGVDSTLKIQPAELGDSAVYLCASSPRQGQNTEAFFGQGTRLTVV.